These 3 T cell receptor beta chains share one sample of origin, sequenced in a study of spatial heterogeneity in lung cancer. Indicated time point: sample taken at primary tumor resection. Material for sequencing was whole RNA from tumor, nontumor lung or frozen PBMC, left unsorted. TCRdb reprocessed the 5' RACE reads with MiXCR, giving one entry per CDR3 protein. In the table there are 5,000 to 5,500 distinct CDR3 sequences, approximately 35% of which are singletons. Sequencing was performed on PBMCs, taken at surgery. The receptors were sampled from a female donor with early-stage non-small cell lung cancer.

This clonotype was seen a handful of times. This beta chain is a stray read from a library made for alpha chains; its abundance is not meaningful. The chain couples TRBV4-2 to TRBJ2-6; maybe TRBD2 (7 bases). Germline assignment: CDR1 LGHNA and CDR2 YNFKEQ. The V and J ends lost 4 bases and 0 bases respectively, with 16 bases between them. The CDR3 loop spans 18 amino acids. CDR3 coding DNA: TGTGCCAGCAGCCCTAGGGGGGGGACCAACTCTGGGGCCAACGTCCTGACTTTC. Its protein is CASSPRGGTNSGANVLTF.

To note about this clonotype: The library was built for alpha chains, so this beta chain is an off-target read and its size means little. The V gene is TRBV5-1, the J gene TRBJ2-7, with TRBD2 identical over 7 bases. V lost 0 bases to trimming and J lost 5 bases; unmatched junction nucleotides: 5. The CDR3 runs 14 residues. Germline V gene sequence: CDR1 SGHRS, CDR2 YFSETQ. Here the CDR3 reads CASSLDSGRDEQYF. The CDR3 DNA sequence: TGCGCCAGCAGCTTGGATTCGGGGAGGGACGAGCAGTACTTC.

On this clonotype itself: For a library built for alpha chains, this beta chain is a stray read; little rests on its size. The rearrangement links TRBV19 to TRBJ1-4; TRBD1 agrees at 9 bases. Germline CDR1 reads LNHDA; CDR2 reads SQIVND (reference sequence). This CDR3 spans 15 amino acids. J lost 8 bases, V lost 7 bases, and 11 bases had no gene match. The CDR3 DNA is TGTGCCAGTACCCCCGGGACAGGGTTCTCAGAAAAACTGTTTTTT. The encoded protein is CASTPGTGFSEKLFF. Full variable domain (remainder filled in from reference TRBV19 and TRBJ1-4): DGGITQSPKYLFRKEGQNVTLSCEQNLNHDAMYWYRQDPGQGLRLIYYSQIVNDFQKGDIAEGYSVSREKKESFPLTVTSAQKNPTAFYLCASTPGTGFSEKLFFGSGTQLSVL.